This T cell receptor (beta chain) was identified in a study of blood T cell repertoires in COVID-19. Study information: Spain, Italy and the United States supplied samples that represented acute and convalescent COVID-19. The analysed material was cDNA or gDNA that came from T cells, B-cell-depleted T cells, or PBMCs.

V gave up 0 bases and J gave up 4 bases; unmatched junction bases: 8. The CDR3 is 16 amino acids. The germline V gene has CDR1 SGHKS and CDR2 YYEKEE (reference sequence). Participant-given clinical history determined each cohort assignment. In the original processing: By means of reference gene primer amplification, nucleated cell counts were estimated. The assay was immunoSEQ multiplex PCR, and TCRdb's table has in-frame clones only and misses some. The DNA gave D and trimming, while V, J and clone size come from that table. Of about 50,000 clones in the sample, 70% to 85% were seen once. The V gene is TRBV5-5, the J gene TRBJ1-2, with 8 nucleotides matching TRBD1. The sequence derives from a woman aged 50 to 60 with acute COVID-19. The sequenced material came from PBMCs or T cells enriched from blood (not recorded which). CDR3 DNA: TGTGCCAGCAGCTTGGTCCAGGGGGCCCCTACCTATGGCTACACCTTC. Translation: CASSLVQGAPTYGYTF. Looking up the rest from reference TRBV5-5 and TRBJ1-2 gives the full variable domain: DAGVTQSPTHLIKTRGQQVTLRCSPISGHKSVSWYQQVLGQGPQFIFQYYEKEERGRGNFPDRFSARQFPNYSSELNVNALLLGDSALYLCASSLVQGAPTYGYTFGSGTRLTVV.